This T cell receptor (beta chain) was captured by sequencing in a study of CD8+CD57+ T cells in acquired aplastic anemia. Study-wide background: The sorted CD4+ and CD8+ cells yielded an average approximately 3 ug of DNA. The study, taken as a whole, reports: Researchers report that 25 to 35 CD8+ CDR3 sequences appeared in both patients and controls.

This clonotype was counted at least ten times. Its antigen is unidentified. Before being chosen for sequencing, patients had shown CD8+CD57+ cell expansion by flow cytometry. None of the patients had been given any therapy when their blood was sampled. TCR beta VDJ and CDR3 profiles were obtained from a genomic DNA template. MiXCR, run by TCRdb on the reads, gives a single entry per CDR3 protein. This repertoire shows roughly 250,000 distinct CDR3 sequences, around half found once; its top ten account for under 9%. The CDR3 sequence is 13 residues long. The V end lost 5 bases, the J end lost 0 bases, and 8 bases lay between the germline ends. Germline loops: CDR1 MNHNY, CDR2 SVGAGI (reference sequence).

The chain carries TRBV6-6 and TRBJ2-7; D may be TRBD1 or TRBD2 (5 bases each). Sequenced sample: sorted CD4+, CD8+, or CD8+CD57+ T cells (not recorded which) from PBMCs. The sequence was collected from a human donor with aplastic anemia. This CDR3 is CASSPGASYEQYF. The CDR3 coding sequence is TGTGCCAGCAGTCCCGGGGCCTCCTACGAGCAGTACTTC.